Included here is one T cell receptor beta chain sequence, with context. Its antigen remains unknown. The germline V gene has CDR1 SGHAT and CDR2 FQNNGV. CDR3 length equals 16 residues. V trimming: 1 base; J trimming: 6 bases; junction bases outside the gene matches: 4. These data come from a study of Tregs in tolerant kidney transplant recipients. Overall study: Sorting of CD4+CD25+CD127- cells followed 3-day belatacept mixed lymphocyte reactions, sometimes with roughly 5-day graft donor restimulation. Sorting used antibodies to exclude donor cells. Study-wide results and caveats: No direct test of biological reproducibility was done here. The most relevant donor-specific Treg TCRbeta repertoire apparently came from expansion with activated donor B cells.

The method was immunoSEQ multiplex PCR; TCRdb's version includes in-frame clones alone and lacks a portion of them. Of about 44,000 clones listed, just under 97% are singletons. The clonotype originates from a human donor in good health. The chain combines TRBV11-2 with TRBJ2-1; 12 positions agree with TRBD2. The specimen sequenced was Tregs from blood cultured with allogeneic cells. CDR3 loop: CASSLAPSGRANEQFF. The DNA of the CDR3 is TGTGCCAGCAGCTTAGCCCCTAGCGGGAGGGCCAATGAGCAGTTCTTC.